One sample yielded the 17 T cell receptor beta chains listed below, sequenced in a study of cytomegalovirus exposure and HLA in healthy donors. Vbeta (60) and Jbeta (13) primers were used in the PCR. Data came from immunoSEQ multiplex PCR; TCRdb stores just in-frame clones and leaves some out. The repertoire table contains about 140,000 clones. Sequenced material: PBMCs. Every receptor here comes from a man aged 35-49 years in good health and CMV-seronegative.

The chain carries TRBV5-1 and TRBJ2-7; 7 positions match TRBD2. Germline CDR1 is SGHRS and CDR2 is YFSETQ. The CDR3 sequence is 16 residues long. With 4 bases clipped from V and 1 base from J, the junction kept 11 bases outside the gene matches. The CDR3 nucleotides are TGCGCCAGCAGCCCCCTAGGCGGGGGTCCATCCTACGAGCAGTACTTC. Protein sequence: CASSPLGGGPSYEQYF. Complete variable domain (other parts from reference TRBV5-1 and TRBJ2-7): KAGVTQTPRYLIKTRGQQVTLSCSPISGHRSVSWYQQTPGQGLQFLFEYFSETQRNKGNFPGRFSGRQFSNSRSEMNVSTLELGDSALYLCASSPLGGGPSYEQYFGPGTRLTVT.

This chain uses TRBV6-1 with TRBJ2-4; TRBD1 agrees at 7 bases. The junction had 10 bases not matched to a gene; V was cut back by 10 bases and J by 16 bases. Per the germline V gene, CDR1 is MNHNS and CDR2 is SASEGT. This CDR3 region has 10 residues. Written as DNA, the CDR3 is TGTGCCACTCTATACGACAGGGCCTACTTC. Translating gives CATLYDRAYF.

On this clone: The junction departs from germline at one end; a sequencing error may be responsible. The V and J genes are TRBV29-1 and TRBJ2-5; 10 positions agree with TRBD2. Germline values: CDR1 SQVTM, CDR2 ANQGSEA. The CDR3 has 12 amino acids. CDR3 nucleotides: TGCAGCGTTAGCGGGGGGGAAGAGATCCAGTACTTC. The encoded protein is CSVSGGEEIQYF.

The gene calls are TRBV7-3 and TRBJ2-3, with 9 bases that match TRBD2. V was clipped by 3 bases and J by 5 bases; unmatched bases: 3. The germline V gene encodes CDR1 SGHTA and CDR2 FQGTGA. The CDR3 has 14 amino acids. For the CDR3, the DNA is TGTGCCAGCAGCTTTAGCGGGGGAGGAGATACGCAGTATTTT. Its translation is CASSFSGGGDTQYF.

This chain connects TRBV14 to TRBJ2-2; TRBD1 agrees at 7 bases. Per germline, CDR1 SGHDN and CDR2 FVKESK. The CDR3 sequence is 15 residues long. With 6 bases clipped from V and 4 bases from J, the junction kept 8 bases outside the gene matches. The CDR3 DNA follows: TGTGCCAGCAGTCGAAGGACAGGTTCCACCGGGGAGCTGTTTTTT. It specifies CASSRRTGSTGELFF.

The V and J genes are TRBV6-5 and TRBJ2-1, with D uncertain. Per germline, CDR1 MNHEY and CDR2 SVGAGI. V gave up 4 bases and J gave up 9 bases, with 7 bases separating them. The CDR3 consists of 11 residues. CDR3 sequence: CASSSGFEQFF. CDR3 nucleotide sequence: TGTGCCAGCAGTTCCGGGTTTGAGCAGTTCTTC.

The CDR3 is CASSVLPGQGSPLHF. CDR3 coding DNA: TGTGCCAGCAGCGTCCTTCCGGGACAGGGTTCACCCCTCCACTTT. The chain joins TRBV9 to TRBJ1-6; 9 bases align to TRBD1. Germline V gene sequence: CDR1 SGDLS, CDR2 YYNGEE. V lost 2 bases and J lost 9; bases outside the gene matches: 6. CDR3 size: 15 residues.

The rearrangement uses TRBV27 and TRBJ1-1; D is perhaps TRBD1 (5 bases). There are 14 residues in the CDR3. V gave up 8 bases and J gave up 0 bases, with 13 bases separating them. Germline V gene sequence: CDR1 MNHEY, CDR2 SMNVEV (reference sequence). CDR3 sequence (DNA): TGTGCCAGCCAGTCGGGGGGGTTGAACACTGAAGCTTTCTTT. Translated: CASQSGGLNTEAFF.

The rearrangement links TRBV7-2 to TRBJ2-7, with TRBD2 as a possible D gene (6 bases). Germline V gene sequence: CDR1 SGHTA, CDR2 FQGNSA. The CDR3 covers 12 residues. V was trimmed by 6 bases and J by 4 bases, leaving 10 bases between them. As DNA, the CDR3 is TGTGCCAGCAGAGACGGGGGATACGAGCAGTACTTC. Translating gives CASRDGGYEQYF.

The rearrangement links TRBV6-1 to TRBJ1-2, with D perhaps matching TRBD1 (5 bases). The germline V gene encodes CDR1 MNHNS and CDR2 SASEGT. CDR3 length equals 11 residues. Trimming left V 7 bases short and J 5 bases short, with 8 bases between. The CDR3 sequence is CASTDRYGYTF. The CDR3 coding sequence is TGTGCCAGCACTGACAGATATGGCTACACCTTC.

The J gene is TRBJ1-1, the V gene TRBV19; D unresolved. V lost 6 bases and J lost 4, with 12 bases in between. Germline V lookup: CDR1 LNHDA, CDR2 SQIVND (reference sequence). CDR3 length: 13 residues. CDR3 sequence (DNA): TGTGCCAGTAGATTAGGGAGTAGCACTGAAGCTTTCTTT. It encodes CASRLGSSTEAFF.

The chain recombines TRBV6-1 with TRBJ1-5; 7 bases match TRBD1. The CDR3 length is 15 residues. Unmatched junction bases numbered 7, after V lost 6 bases and J lost 2 bases. Germline V CDR1 and CDR2: MNHNS, SASEGT. For the CDR3, the DNA is TGTGCCAGCAGGGGGACAGAGGTGGGCAATCAGCCCCAGCATTTT. It specifies CASRGTEVGNQPQHF.

The V and J genes are TRBV12-5 and TRBJ1-1; possible D gene TRBD1, 6 bases. V was trimmed by 3 bases and J by 7 bases, leaving 12 bases between them. The CDR3 sequence is 13 residues long. Germline CDR1 is LGHNT and CDR2 is FRNRAP. The CDR3 nucleotides are TGTGCTAGTGGTTTAAGCGGGGGCAGTGAAGCTTTCTTT. This gives the protein CASGLSGGSEAFF.

The chain couples TRBV5-1 to TRBJ2-7; 10 positions match TRBD1. The CDR3 is 17 amino acids. V shed 7 bases and J 3 bases; nucleotides not matched to a gene: 16. Germline V gene data show CDR1 as SGHRS and CDR2 as YFSETQ. The CDR3 DNA follows: TGCGCCAGCCGTCCCTTTGAGGACAGGGGGTGGAACTACGAGCAGTACTTC. Its protein product is CASRPFEDRGWNYEQYF.

The chain couples TRBV6-6 to TRBJ2-1; possibly TRBD2 for D (5 bases). V lost 7 bases to trimming and J lost 6 bases, with 13 bases between them. CDR3 length: 13 residues. Germline V lookup: CDR1 MNHNY, CDR2 SVGAGI (reference sequence). The CDR3 nucleotides are TGTGCCAGCATCGACGGAGGTGGCAATGAGCAGTTCTTC. Protein sequence: CASIDGGGNEQFF.

The rearrangement joins TRBV28 to TRBJ1-4; D is ambiguous. The CDR3 consists of 15 residues. With 5 bases removed from V and 4 bases from J, the gap between germline ends came to 14 bases. Germline CDR1 reads MDHEN; CDR2 reads SYDVKM. Here the CDR3 reads CASSPRGAFNEKLFF. DNA for the CDR3: TGTGCCAGCAGTCCCCGGGGTGCTTTTAATGAAAAACTGTTTTTT.

This chain joins TRBV5-4 and TRBJ2-5; a possible D gene is TRBD2 (7 bases). The DNA matches TRBJ2-7 better at its end, which makes the J call doubtful. CDR1 is SGHNT, CDR2 YYREEE, per germline (reference sequence). The CDR3 is 14 residues long. The DNA for the CDR3 is TGTGCCAGCAGCTTTCGCGGGGGCAAGCACGAGCAGTACTTC. It specifies CASSFRGGKHEQYF.